This T cell receptor (beta chain) emerged from a study of cytomegalovirus exposure and HLA in healthy donors. Study context: Within the Caucasian-associated ancestry cluster were roughly 82% of the 300 to 450 genotyped donors.

The PCR used 60 Vbeta and 13 Jbeta primers. Sequenced by immunoSEQ multiplex PCR; TCRdb stores in-frame clones only, minus some. The data contain tens of thousands of clones, about 73% of them singletons. CDR1 and CDR2 from the germline V gene are GTSNPN and SVGIG (reference sequence). V was shortened by 1 base and J by 3 bases, with 13 bases between the two germline ends. CDR3 length: 14 amino acids. Comment on this clone: Its antigen is not identified.

Despite likely unrecorded immune exposures, the donors were nominally healthy at the time of sampling. The study, taken as a whole, reports: Cytomegalovirus association was assigned to over 150 TCR beta chains.

The J gene is TRBJ2-7, the V gene TRBV30; D is perhaps TRBD2 (6 bases). The specimen sequenced was PBMCs. This sequence was found in a woman in her twenties or thirties in good health and CMV-seronegative. The CDR3 sequence is CAWSAGEELYEQYF. In DNA form, the CDR3 reads TGTGCCTGGAGTGCGGGGGAAGAACTCTACGAGCAGTACTTC. The variable domain in full, with the rest retrieved from reference TRBV30 and TRBJ2-7, is SQTIHQWPATLVQPVGSPLSLECTVEGTSNPNLYWYRQAAGRGLQLLFYSVGIGQISSEVPQNLSASRPQDRQFILSSKKLLLSDSGFYLCAWSAGEELYEQYFGPGTRLTVT.